A selection of T cell receptor beta chains follows, all from one sample in a study of cytomegalovirus exposure and HLA in healthy donors. The data were produced by immunoSEQ multiplex PCR, yet TCRdb's version contains in-frame clones alone and is incomplete. The table shows about 160,000 clones, with around nine tenths occurring only once. The source material was PBMCs. These receptor sequences come from a woman under 30 in good health and CMV-seronegative. Both conserved end residues are part of each CDR3. The D gene is left open where the match is weak.

v_gene	d_gene	j_gene	CDR3aa
TRBV7-9	NA	TRBJ2-6	CASTSPGANVLTF
TRBV11-2	TRBD1	TRBJ2-7	CASSLLGQIYEQYF
TRBV6-1	TRBD1	TRBJ1-2	CASTDRGRDYGYTF
TRBV10-3	NA	TRBJ2-3	CAISAQAEGTSTDTQYF
TRBV10-3	NA	TRBJ1-5	CAISDGRPGQPQHF
TRBV4-1	TRBD1	TRBJ2-1	CASSQDPGTGGNEQFF
TRBV6-1	TRBD2	TRBJ2-3	CASREEPGLASRQYF
TRBV7-6	TRBD2	TRBJ2-5	CASSPWASGASPRGSKQGTQYF
TRBV6-1	TRBD2	TRBJ2-1	CASWREGRYNEQFF
TRBV19	TRBD1	TRBJ2-7	CASSISPDRVTYEQYF
TRBV29-1	TRBD2	TRBJ2-6	CSVESPQGGRSGANVLTF
TRBV27	TRBD2	TRBJ2-7	CASSPLTLSGGSSYEQYF
TRBV6-1	TRBD2	TRBJ2-7	CASSEEGLAGGFPLSYEQYF
TRBV28	TRBD1	TRBJ1-5	CASRVQGDPQHF
TRBV29-1	TRBD1	TRBJ1-2	CSVYRTGSRNYGYTF
TRBV10-3	NA	TRBJ2-1	CAIKPRDGSSYNEQFF
TRBV6-5	NA	TRBJ1-5	CASTLVQGSQPQHF
TRBV14	NA	TRBJ1-2	CASSQAGVRGYTF
TRBV5-1	TRBD2	TRBJ2-2	CASSLAETSGYTGELFF
TRBV14	NA	TRBJ2-7	CASSQGPVTGSYEQYF
TRBV30	NA	TRBJ1-4	CAWSASLGDEKLFF